The entry that follows covers one T cell receptor beta chain sequence. The antigen remains undetermined. Described time point: newly diagnosed GD, antithyroid drugs for less than 3 months. Extracted RNA from PBMCs served as the source of the TCR library. V lost 3 bases, J lost 10 bases, and 16 bases lay in between. This CDR3 spans 15 amino acids. This record comes from a study of regulatory T cells in long-lasting Graves disease. iRepertoire HTBI primers and Arm-PCR of CDR3 regions built TCR beta libraries. TCRdb recomputed calls from the multiplex PCR reads with MiXCR, one row per CDR3 protein. The sample consists of about half a million distinct CDR3 sequences, approximately 12% of them appearing once. Overall study results and limits: Owing to a sample size that was small, accuracy may have been reduced.

The same sample was also used in a study of T cells in Graves' hyperthyroidism and ophthalmopathy. According to that study: The primer set for the first-round RT-PCR of the TCR CDR3 was HTBI.

The chain has TRBV12-3 or TRBV12-4 and TRBJ1-6; D is unclear. Sequenced material: peripheral blood mononuclear cells (PBMCs), taken at new diagnosis, from a patient treated with antithyroid drugs. This clonotype originated in a woman between 25 and 40 years old with Graves disease. Here the CDR3 DNA reads TGTGCCAGCAGTTTCGGTACAGCGGTTATCTCACCCCTCCACTTT. Its translation: CASSFGTAVISPLHF.